This T cell receptor (beta chain) derives from a study of response to subunit inactivated influenza vaccine. CDR1 is SGHTA and CDR2 is FQGNSA in the germline V gene. The CDR3 length is 15 residues. Trimming left V 1 base short and J 2 bases short, with 11 bases between. TCRdb recomputed calls from the RT-PCR reads with MiXCR, one row per CDR3 protein. Altogether roughly 500,000 distinct CDR3 sequences are present, 20% to 25% being singletons, with the ten largest covering approximately 2.9%. The same data also went into a second study, on T cells expressing NK-cell markers. That study reports: The TCR beta cDNA came from 5'RACE template switching with UMIs. Out of eight donors sequenced, seven tested HCMV-seropositive and the remaining one seronegative. Dominant NKG2C+ clonotypes accounted for roughly 1.0-7.5% of CD8+ T cells in six donors.

The receptor comes from a man between 50 and 59 years old who received an inactivated influenza vaccine. The J gene is TRBJ2-5, the V gene TRBV7-2; weak D call: TRBD1 (5 bases). The source material was CD4+ T cells sorted from PBMCs, sampled roughly 13 days after vaccination. CDR3 DNA: TGTGCCAGCAGCTTAGTTGCAGGGCCACAAGAGACCCAGTACTTC. This sequence encodes CASSLVAGPQETQYF.